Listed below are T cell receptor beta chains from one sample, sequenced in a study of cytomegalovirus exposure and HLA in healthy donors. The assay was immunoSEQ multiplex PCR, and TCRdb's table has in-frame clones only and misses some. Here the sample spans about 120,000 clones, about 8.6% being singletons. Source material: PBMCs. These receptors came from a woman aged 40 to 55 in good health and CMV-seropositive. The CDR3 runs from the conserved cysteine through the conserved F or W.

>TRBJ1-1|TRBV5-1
CASSLSTGDTEAFF
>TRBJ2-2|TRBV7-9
CASSPGSTGTGELFF
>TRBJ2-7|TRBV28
CASSSQGDRAYEQYF
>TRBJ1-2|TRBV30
CAWTGRLGYGYTF
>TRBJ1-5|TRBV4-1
CASSLTATAVDQPQHF
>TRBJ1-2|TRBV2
CASSDRGHSYGYTF
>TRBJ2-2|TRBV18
CASSRTGNTGELFF
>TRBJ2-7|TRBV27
CASSSLDRAEQYF
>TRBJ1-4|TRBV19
CASSTREAKLFF
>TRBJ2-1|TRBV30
CAWSLRAGGLNEQFF
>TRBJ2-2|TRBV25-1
CASSDPTTGRQAGELFF
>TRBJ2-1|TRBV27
CASSSKQGITANEQFF
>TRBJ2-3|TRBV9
CASSALAGASTDTQYF
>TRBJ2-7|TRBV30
CAWGPGQGISYEQYF
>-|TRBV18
CASSSSHEQYF
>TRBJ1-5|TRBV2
CASSVGDSNQPQHF
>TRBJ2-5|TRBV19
CASSTLQTSGGQETQYF
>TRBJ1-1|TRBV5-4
CASNVDGLTEAFF
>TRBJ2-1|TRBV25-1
CASSDRDRVDNEQFF
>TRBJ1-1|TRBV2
CASNLPGQSLSTEAFF
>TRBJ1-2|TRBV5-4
CASRMRTANYGYTF
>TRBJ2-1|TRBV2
CASESTSSRSYNEQFF
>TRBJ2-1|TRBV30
CAWSGPGLAVYNEQFF
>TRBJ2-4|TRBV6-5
CASSVTGAKNIQYF